Presented here are 16 T cell receptor beta chains from one specimen sequenced in a study of cytomegalovirus exposure and HLA in healthy donors. The PCR was carried out with 60 Vbeta primers and 13 Jbeta primers. This table comes from immunoSEQ multiplex PCR, and its TCRdb copy is limited to in-frame clones, with some not included. The sample holds around 81,000 clones, 55% to 75% seen once. The sequencing input was PBMCs. These TCRs come from a man aged 25 to 40 in good health and CMV-seropositive.

V is TRBV5-4 and J is TRBJ2-7; 11 positions match TRBD2. Unmatched junction bases numbered 6, after V lost 4 bases and J lost 3 bases. CDR1 and CDR2 from the germline V gene are SGHNT and YYREEE (reference sequence). The CDR3 sequence is 15 residues long. The CDR3 nucleotides read TGTGCCAGCAGCAACCTACTAGCGGGAGACTACGAGCAGTACTTC. Its translation is CASSNLLAGDYEQYF.

The CDR3 DNA sequence: TGTGCCAGCAGTCAGCCCGGGACTAGCGGGAGAACGGACGAGCAGTACTTC. Amino acids: CASSQPGTSGRTDEQYF. The chain combines TRBV28 with TRBJ2-7; 14 bases line up with TRBD2. Germline V lookup: CDR1 MDHEN, CDR2 SYDVKM. The CDR3 is made up of 17 amino acids. V shed 5 bases and J 5 bases; nucleotides not matched to a gene: 11.

This clone was detected only a few times. The chain recombines TRBV6-6 with TRBJ1-1, with 7 nucleotides matching TRBD1. Germline V CDR1 and CDR2: MNHNY, SVGAGI (reference sequence). This CDR3 comprises 15 residues. V was pared by 2 bases and J by 3 bases, with 6 bases of the junction left unmatched. Written as DNA, the CDR3 is TGTGCCAGCAGTTACCTAGCAGGGGGTGACACTGAAGCTTTCTTT. Translating it yields CASSYLAGGDTEAFF.

This clone was recorded once. The V gene is TRBV28, the J gene TRBJ1-1; 8 bases fit TRBD1. This CDR3 contains 14 residues. The germline CDR1 and CDR2 sequences are MDHEN and SYDVKM. Unmatched junction bases numbered 11, after V lost 3 bases and J lost 11 bases. The CDR3 DNA follows: TGTGCCAGCAGTTTGTGGACAGGGCCGAGGGGTGCTTTCTTT. Protein sequence: CASSLWTGPRGAFF.

The rearrangement uses TRBV10-3 and TRBJ2-3, with TRBD2 matching over 11 bases. Germline V gives CDR1 ENHRY, CDR2 SYGVKD. CDR3 length: 17 residues. V gave up 4 bases and J gave up 1 base; unmatched junction bases: 7. In DNA form, the CDR3 reads TGTGCCATCAGTGGAAATAGCGGGGGGGCCGGCACAGATACGCAGTATTTT. This encodes CAISGNSGGAGTDTQYF.

In DNA form, the CDR3 reads TGTGCCAGCAGCTCCAGCAGGGCAAGCTCCTACAATGAGCAGTTCTTC. This encodes CASSSSRASSYNEQFF. The genes are TRBV7-2 and TRBJ2-1; tentative D call: TRBD1 (5 bases). The CDR3 is made up of 16 amino acids. Germline CDR1 and CDR2: SGHTA and FQGNSA. Trimming pared 4 bases from V and 0 bases from J, leaving 13 bases between.

This clone was counted only a few times. The CDR3 protein is CASSQEGSGLAGEYF. CDR3 sequence (DNA): TGTGCCAGCAGCCAAGAAGGATCGGGACTAGCGGGGGAGTACTTC. The chain links TRBV14 to TRBJ2-5, with 14 bases lining up with TRBD2. The CDR3 contains 15 residues. The germline gives CDR1 SGHDN, CDR2 FVKESK. The trim removed 0 bases at V and 12 bases at J, leaving 6 bases unmatched. Complete variable domain (other parts from reference TRBV14 and TRBJ2-5): EAGVTQFPSHSVIEKGQTVTLRCDPISGHDNLYWYRRVMGKEIKFLLHFVKESKQDESGMPNNRFLAERTGGTYSTLKVQPAELEDSGVYFCASSQEGSGLAGEYFGPGTRLLVL.

The chain links TRBV6-4 to TRBJ2-6; 9 nucleotides align to TRBD1. Trimming removed 6 bases from V and 1 base from J; junction bases left unmatched: 7. Germline values: CDR1 MRHNA, CDR2 SNTAGT. This CDR3 has 17 amino acids. The CDR3 nucleotides read TGTGCCAGCAGCCCGGGACAGGGTCTTTCTGGGGCCAACGTCCTGACTTTC. Translating it yields CASSPGQGLSGANVLTF.

This clone was seen only a few times. V gene TRBV5-1 combines with J gene TRBJ2-2; tentatively, D is TRBD2 (5 bases). The CDR3 is 14 residues long. The germline gives CDR1 SGHRS, CDR2 YFSETQ. The V end lost 4 bases, the J end lost 6 bases, and 13 bases lay between the germline ends. The CDR3 sequence is CASSTLAQAGELFF. The CDR3 DNA follows: TGCGCCAGCAGCACTCTAGCTCAGGCCGGGGAGCTGTTTTTT.

In this sample, this clone turned up a few times. The rearrangement uses TRBV18 and TRBJ1-2; D is possibly TRBD1 (5 bases). The germline CDR1 and CDR2 sequences are KGHSH and LQKENI. This CDR3 contains 15 residues. Between the trimmed V and J ends, which lost 2 bases and 7 bases, there was a span of 17 bases. The CDR3 DNA reads as TGTGCCAGCTCACCAGACGGGGGAGGCGGGTCTGGCTACACCTTC. Its protein product is CASSPDGGGGSGYTF.

This chain joins TRBV2 and TRBJ2-5; a weak D match, TRBD2 (6 bases). The germline V gene has CDR1 SNHLY and CDR2 FYNNEI. The CDR3 covers 15 residues. V was trimmed by 2 bases and J by 3 bases, leaving 13 bases between them. DNA of the CDR3: TGTGCCAGCAGTGAACGGAAGGTAGCGGAAGAGACCCAGTACTTC. Its protein product is CASSERKVAEETQYF.

Only a few counts were recorded for this clone. V is TRBV6-6 and J is TRBJ1-3; tentatively, D is TRBD1 (6 bases). This CDR3 has 14 residues. V dropped 3 bases and J dropped 1 base, with 7 bases sitting between them. The germline V gene has CDR1 MNHNY and CDR2 SVGAGI (reference sequence). For the CDR3, the DNA is TGTGCCAGCAGTTATGGGACATCTGGAAACACCATATATTTT. Residues: CASSYGTSGNTIYF.

V and J are TRBV25-1 and TRBJ1-1; 9 positions match TRBD1. This CDR3 has 15 residues. CDR1 and CDR2 (germline): MGHDK, SYGVNS. Germline trimming cut 2 bases from V and 3 bases from J; bases unmatched to any gene: 4. The DNA for the CDR3 is TGTGCCAGCAGTGAACCGGGACAGGGTTACACTGAAGCTTTCTTT. Protein: CASSEPGQGYTEAFF.

This clone came up a few times. This chain links TRBV6-1 with TRBJ2-2; no firm D call. CDR3 length equals 13 residues. V shed 5 bases and J shed 7 bases, with 11 bases lying between them. Germline-derived CDR1 and CDR2 are MNHNS and SASEGT. The DNA for the CDR3 is TGTGCCAGCAGTTCGACTGTGAACGGGGAGCTGTTTTTT. Its translation is CASSSTVNGELFF.

This rearrangement joins TRBV19 to TRBJ1-2, with 10 positions matching TRBD1. Germline CDR1 is LNHDA and CDR2 is SQIVND (reference sequence). V lost 4 bases, J lost 8 bases, and 7 bases stayed unmatched. The CDR3 has 14 residues. This CDR3 is CASSTTGGAKGYTF. In DNA, the CDR3 is TGTGCCAGTAGTACGACAGGGGGCGCGAAAGGCTACACCTTC.

CDR3 amino acids: CASSYSTSGGASEQFF. CDR3 sequence (DNA): TGTGCCAGCAGTTACTCGACTAGCGGGGGGGCTAGTGAGCAGTTCTTC. This chain links TRBV6-5 with TRBJ2-1; 14 bases match TRBD2. The CDR3 extends over 16 amino acids. CDR1 MNHEY and CDR2 SVGAGI come from the germline V gene. The V and J ends lost 0 bases and 9 bases, in that order; junction bases with no gene match: 4.